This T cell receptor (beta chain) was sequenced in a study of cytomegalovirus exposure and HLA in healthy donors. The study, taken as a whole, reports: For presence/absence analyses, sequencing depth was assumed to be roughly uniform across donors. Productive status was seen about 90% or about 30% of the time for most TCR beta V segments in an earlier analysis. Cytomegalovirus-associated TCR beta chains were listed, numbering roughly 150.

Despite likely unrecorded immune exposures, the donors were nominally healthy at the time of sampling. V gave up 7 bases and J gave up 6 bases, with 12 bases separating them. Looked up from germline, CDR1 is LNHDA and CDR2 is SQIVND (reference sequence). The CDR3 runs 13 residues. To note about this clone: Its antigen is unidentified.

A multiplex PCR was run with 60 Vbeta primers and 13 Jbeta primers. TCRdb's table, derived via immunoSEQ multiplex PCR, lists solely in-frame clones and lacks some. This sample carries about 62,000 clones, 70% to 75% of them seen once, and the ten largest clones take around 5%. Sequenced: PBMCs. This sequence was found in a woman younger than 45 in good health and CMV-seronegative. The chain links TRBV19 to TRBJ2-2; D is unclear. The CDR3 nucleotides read TGTGCCAGTAATCCCGGTTTTTCCGGGGAGCTGTTTTTT. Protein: CASNPGFSGELFF.